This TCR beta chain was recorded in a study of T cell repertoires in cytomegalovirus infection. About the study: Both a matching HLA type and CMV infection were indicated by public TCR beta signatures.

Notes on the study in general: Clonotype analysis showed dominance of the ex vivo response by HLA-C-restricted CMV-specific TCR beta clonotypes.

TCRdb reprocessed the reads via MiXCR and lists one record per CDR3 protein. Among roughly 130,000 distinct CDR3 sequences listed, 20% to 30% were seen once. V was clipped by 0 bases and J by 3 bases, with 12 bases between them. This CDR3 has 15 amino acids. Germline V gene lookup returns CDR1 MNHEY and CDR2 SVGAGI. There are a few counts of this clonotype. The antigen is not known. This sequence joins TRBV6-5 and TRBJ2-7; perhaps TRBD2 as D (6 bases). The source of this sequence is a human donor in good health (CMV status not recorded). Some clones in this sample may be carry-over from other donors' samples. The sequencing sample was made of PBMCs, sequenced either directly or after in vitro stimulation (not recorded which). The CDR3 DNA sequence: TGTGCCAGCAGTTACTCTGGGGGGTATGGCTACGAGCAGTACTTC. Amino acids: CASSYSGGYGYEQYF.